One sample yielded the 31 T cell receptor beta chains listed below, sequenced in a study of blood T cell repertoires in COVID-19. Sequencing used immunoSEQ multiplex PCR; TCRdb keeps in-frame clones, though not all of them. This table holds about 200,000 clones, 85% to 90% found once. The sequencing sample was made of PBMCs or T cells enriched from blood (not recorded which). The receptors derive from a man aged 30 to 39 who had recovered from COVID-19.

The chain links TRBV4-1 to TRBJ2-1, with 7 bases that match TRBD1. After removal of 4 bases from V and 2 bases from J, the junction contained 5 bases not matched to a gene. The CDR3 is 15 amino acids. Germline V CDR1 and CDR2: MGHRA, YSYEKL. CDR3 residues: CASSPPDRAYNEQFF. As DNA, the CDR3 is TGCGCCAGCAGCCCCCCCGACAGGGCCTACAATGAGCAGTTCTTC.

The rearrangement joins TRBV5-1 to TRBJ2-5; 9 bases match TRBD1. J gave up 5 bases and V 0 bases, and 5 bases lay outside the gene matches. This CDR3 is built from 15 residues. CDR1 SGHRS and CDR2 YFSETQ come from the germline V gene. CDR3: CASSLVTGGGETQYF. CDR3 bases: TGCGCCAGCAGCTTGGTGACAGGGGGAGGGGAGACCCAGTACTTC.

The chain carries TRBV5-1 and TRBJ2-5; a possible D gene is TRBD2 (6 bases). Per the germline V gene, CDR1 is SGHRS and CDR2 is YFSETQ. V shed 0 bases and J shed 2 bases, with 8 bases lying between them. The CDR3 has 14 residues. CDR3 sequence reads: CASSLEGGQETQYF. The CDR3 coding sequence is TGCGCCAGCAGCTTGGAGGGAGGACAAGAGACCCAGTACTTC.

The rearrangement joins TRBV3-1 (or the pseudogene TRBV3-2) to TRBJ1-2, with 8 nucleotides matching TRBD1. Germline CDR1 and CDR2: LGHDT and YNNKEL (reference sequence). The V segment lost 2 bases and the J segment 4 bases; nucleotides outside the gene matches: 12. This CDR3 contains 17 residues. The CDR3, as DNA: TGTGCCAGCAGCCAATTCGCAGGGGGCAGAACTAGCTATGGCTACACCTTC. Amino acid sequence: CASSQFAGGRTSYGYTF.

The V call is TRBV21-1, the J call TRBJ1-5. TRBV21-1 is tagged as a pseudogene. This CDR3 region has 17 residues. CDR3 in DNA: TGTGCCAGCAGCAAAGAGCGGGCTGGGGCTCGTGATCAGCCCCAGCATTTT. Translated, it gives CASSKERAGARDQPQHF.

This chain uses TRBV3-1 (or the pseudogene TRBV3-2) with TRBJ1-3, with TRBD1 identical over 10 bases. This CDR3 spans 16 amino acids. Per the germline V gene, CDR1 is LGHDT and CDR2 is YNNKEL (reference sequence). Trimming took 4 bases from V and 3 from J; bases not matched to a gene: 6. The CDR3 reads CASSLRQGAGGNTIYF. The CDR3 nucleotides read TGTGCCAGCAGCCTCCGACAGGGGGCGGGTGGAAACACCATATATTTT.

The V gene is TRBV27, the J gene TRBJ1-3; 12 nucleotides match TRBD1. The germline gives CDR1 MNHEY, CDR2 SMNVEV (reference sequence). The CDR3 spans 15 residues. V shed 5 bases, J shed 4 bases, and the junction held 3 bases outside the gene matches. The CDR3 nucleotides read TGTGCCAGCAGTAGGGACAGGGGGCCCGGAAACACCATATATTTT. Its protein product is CASSRDRGPGNTIYF.

The chain couples TRBV4-1 to TRBJ2-3, with TRBD1 matching over 7 bases. Trimming removed 1 base from V and 3 bases from J; junction bases left unmatched: 4. This CDR3 has 15 amino acids. CDR1 is MGHRA and CDR2 is YSYEKL in the germline V gene. Here the CDR3 reads CASSQGQGLTDTQYF. CDR3 nucleotide sequence: TGCGCCAGCAGCCAAGGACAGGGCCTTACAGATACGCAGTATTTT.

The gene calls are TRBV15 and TRBJ1-2; 8 nucleotides match TRBD1. The trim removed 1 base at V and 5 bases at J, leaving 6 bases unmatched. This CDR3 contains 15 residues. Germline CDR1 LNHNV, CDR2 YYDKDF (reference sequence). CDR3 bases: TGTGCCACCAGCAGAGTAACAGGGGGGAAATATGGCTACACCTTC. It codes for CATSRVTGGKYGYTF.

This clone was observed a single time. V usage is TRBV9 and J usage is TRBJ2-2; 15 bases agree with TRBD2. Germline values: CDR1 SGDLS, CDR2 YYNGEE. After removal of 0 bases from V and 4 bases from J, the junction contained 4 bases not matched to a gene. This CDR3 has 18 amino acids. CDR3 sequence: CASSVAGLAGGGTGELFF. DNA of the CDR3: TGTGCCAGCAGCGTAGCGGGACTAGCGGGAGGAGGCACCGGGGAGCTGTTTTTT.

The chain carries TRBV11-3 and TRBJ2-1, with TRBD2 matching over 8 bases. Germline CDR1 and CDR2: SGHNT and YENEEA. There are 16 residues in the CDR3. Germline trimming cut 0 bases from V and 5 bases from J; bases unmatched to any gene: 6. The CDR3 spells CASSLEYSGTNNEQFF. CDR3 nucleotides: TGTGCCAGCAGCTTAGAGTATAGCGGGACTAACAATGAGCAGTTCTTC. The full variable domain, completed using reference TRBV11-3 and TRBJ2-1, is EAGVVQSPRYKIIEKKQPVAFWCNPISGHNTLYWYLQNLGQGPELLIRYENEEAVDDSQLPKDRFSAERLKGVDSTLKIQPAELGDSAVYLCASSLEYSGTNNEQFFGPGTRLTVL.

This clone was observed once. The chain is built from TRBV6-5 and TRBJ1-1, with 8 bases matching TRBD1. Trimming cost V 8 bases and J 4 bases; bases outside gene matches: 9. The length of the CDR3 is 14 residues. The germline gives CDR1 MNHEY, CDR2 SVGAGI. The CDR3 region is CASCSNQGATEAFF. CDR3 nucleotides: TGTGCCAGCTGTTCGAATCAGGGGGCCACTGAAGCTTTCTTT.

This clone was seen once. CDR3 nucleotide sequence: TGTGCCAGCAGCGGACAGGTTCAGAACACCGGGGAGCTGTTTTTT. It codes for CASSGQVQNTGELFF. This chain uses TRBV5-4 with TRBJ2-2; TRBD1 matches at 7 bases. The CDR3 is made up of 15 amino acids. V trimming: 4 bases; J trimming: 1 base; junction bases outside the gene matches: 4. From germline, CDR1 is SGHNT and CDR2 YYREEE (reference sequence).

The chain has TRBV7-2 and TRBJ2-1; 8 nucleotides align to TRBD2. Trimming at V came to 5 bases and at J to 0 bases, leaving 6 bases not matched to a gene. Germline CDR1 reads SGHTA; CDR2 reads FQGNSA. The CDR3 totals 16 residues. The CDR3, as DNA: TGTGCCAGCAGCGTACTAGCGGCCCTCTCCTACAATGAGCAGTTCTTC. Amino acids: CASSVLAALSYNEQFF.

The chain has TRBV6-2 or TRBV6-3 and TRBJ2-7; D is uncertain. Germline V gene sequence: CDR1 MNHEY, CDR2 SVGEGT. V was trimmed by 0 bases and J by 0 bases, leaving 6 bases between them. The CDR3 spans 14 residues. CDR3 nucleotide sequence: TGTGCCAGCAGTTACTCACAGAGCTCCTACGAGCAGTACTTC. This gives the protein CASSYSQSSYEQYF.

The rearrangement joins TRBV28 to TRBJ2-5, with TRBD2 matching over 12 bases. The CDR3 is made up of 18 amino acids. After removal of 6 bases from V and 3 bases from J, the junction contained 14 bases not matched to a gene. Germline values: CDR1 MDHEN, CDR2 SYDVKM. In DNA, the CDR3 is TGTGCCAGCAGGTTGGGTGGCCTAGCGGGAGGGCCAGAAGAGACCCAGTACTTC. It is translated as CASRLGGLAGGPEETQYF.

V is TRBV19 and J is TRBJ2-1; D not certain. The CDR3 runs to 14 residues. Germline V lookup: CDR1 LNHDA, CDR2 SQIVND (reference sequence). Trimming pared 3 bases from V and 7 bases from J, leaving 13 bases between. For the CDR3, the DNA is TGTGCCAGTAGTATGTCTAACTTGAGGAATGAGCAGTTCTTC. As protein: CASSMSNLRNEQFF.

V and J are TRBV9 and TRBJ2-7, with 9 positions matching TRBD1. The CDR3 has 15 residues. Per the germline V gene, CDR1 is SGDLS and CDR2 is YYNGEE. The V segment lost 4 bases and the J segment 3 bases; nucleotides outside the gene matches: 8. The CDR3 region has the DNA TGTGCCAGCAGCCCTCCTGAGACAGGGGGCTACGAGCAGTACTTC. Translation gives CASSPPETGGYEQYF. Drawing the rest from reference TRBV9 and TRBJ2-7, the complete variable domain is DSGVTQTPKHLITATGQRVTLRCSPRSGDLSVYWYQQSLDQGLQFLIQYYNGEERAKGNILERFSAQQFPDLHSELNLSSLELGDSALYFCASSPPETGGYEQYFGPGTRLTVT.

V is TRBV19 and J is TRBJ2-1, with 9 positions matching TRBD1. Germline assignment: CDR1 LNHDA and CDR2 SQIVND (reference sequence). This CDR3 spans 16 amino acids. V lost 6 bases to trimming and J lost 5 bases; unmatched junction nucleotides: 11. The CDR3 coding sequence is TGTGCCAGTAGGCGGTGGGGGACAGGGAACCACAATGAGCAGTTCTTC. As protein: CASRRWGTGNHNEQFF.

The chain employs TRBV5-4 and TRBJ2-7; TRBD2 matches 13 bases. This CDR3 region has 15 residues. CDR1 SGHNT and CDR2 YYREEE come from the germline V gene (reference sequence). J lost 3 bases, V lost 4 bases, and 4 bases had no gene match. The CDR3 coding sequence is TGTGCCAGCAGCCCGGGACTAGCGGGGAACTACGAGCAGTACTTC. This sequence encodes CASSPGLAGNYEQYF.

The rearrangement links TRBV28 to TRBJ2-7; 11 bases agree with TRBD2. The CDR3 has 16 amino acids. Germline lookup yields CDR1 MDHEN and CDR2 SYDVKM. V shed 2 bases and J 1 base; nucleotides not matched to a gene: 4. The CDR3 DNA follows: TGTGCCAGCAGTTTAATTCTAGCGGGAGGTTCCTACGAGCAGTACTTC. This codes for CASSLILAGGSYEQYF.

This chain joins TRBV19 and TRBJ1-4; TRBD1 matches 7 bases. Germline V lookup: CDR1 LNHDA, CDR2 SQIVND (reference sequence). After removal of 5 bases from V and 8 bases from J, the junction contained 8 bases not matched to a gene. CDR3 length: 14 amino acids. CDR3 nucleotide sequence: TGTGCCAGTAGTGAGGGTTACAGGGGCGAAAAACTGTTTTTT. Translation: CASSEGYRGEKLFF.

The chain recombines TRBV24-1 with TRBJ2-1, with 7 bases identical to TRBD1. This CDR3 is built from 17 residues. V gave up 5 bases and J gave up 1 base; unmatched junction bases: 10. Per the germline V gene, CDR1 is KGHDR and CDR2 is SFDVKD. The CDR3 DNA is TGTGCCACCAGTGCCCTATCGGACAGGTCATCCTACAATGAGCAGTTCTTC. Its protein is CATSALSDRSSYNEQFF.

The rearrangement uses TRBV19 and TRBJ1-2; TRBD1 matches at 8 bases. J gave up 2 bases and V 5 bases, and 4 bases lay outside the gene matches. Germline V gene lookup returns CDR1 LNHDA and CDR2 SQIVND (reference sequence). This CDR3 contains 14 residues. The CDR3: CASSADRANYGYTF. CDR3 bases: TGTGCCAGTAGTGCGGACAGGGCCAACTATGGCTACACCTTC.

The chain's CDR3 is CASSATGQGVNSPLHF. DNA for the CDR3: TGTGCCAGCTCAGCGACTGGACAGGGCGTTAATTCACCCCTCCACTTT. This chain links TRBV18 with TRBJ1-6; 8 positions match TRBD1. The CDR3 extends over 16 amino acids. Per germline, CDR1 KGHSH and CDR2 LQKENI. Losses at the gene ends were 5 bases for V and 6 bases for J; bases not matched to a gene: 9.

The rearrangement uses TRBV4-1 and TRBJ1-2; TRBD1 matches 10 bases. The CDR3 length is 18 residues. Germline CDR1 MGHRA, CDR2 YSYEKL. Trimming cost V 0 bases and J 5 bases; bases outside gene matches: 12. The CDR3 DNA is TGCGCCAGCAGCCAAGAGGGGACAGGGGCAGTGGTCGGATATGGCTACACCTTC. Its protein is CASSQEGTGAVVGYGYTF.

V usage is TRBV7-9 and J usage is TRBJ2-1, with 12 nucleotides matching TRBD2. V was pared by 4 bases and J by 8 bases, with 12 bases of the junction left unmatched. The CDR3 consists of 17 residues. Germline V CDR1 and CDR2: SEHNR, FQNEAQ (reference sequence). CDR3 nucleotide sequence: TGTGCCAGCAGCTCAAAGGGGCTGACTAGCGGGGGTTATGAGCAGTTCTTC. Residues: CASSSKGLTSGGYEQFF.

The chain has TRBV7-2 and TRBJ2-2; possibly TRBD2 for D (5 bases). Germline values: CDR1 SGHTA, CDR2 FQGNSA. Trimming shortened V by 1 base and J by 5 bases, and 14 bases separated the two germline ends. The CDR3 length is 16 residues. The CDR3 bases are TGTGCCAGCAGCTTAGGGACTCTTATTAGGACCGGGGAGCTGTTTTTT. It translates to CASSLGTLIRTGELFF.

This clone has just one count. The chain uses TRBV21-1 and TRBJ1-5. TRBV21-1 is listed as a pseudogene. The CDR3 has 18 residues. The CDR3 here is CASSKARSYPFYHQPQHF. Here the CDR3 DNA reads TGTGCCAGCAGCAAAGCGCGTTCGTATCCATTTTACCATCAGCCCCAGCATTTT.

The chain is built from TRBV11-2 and TRBJ2-7, with 8 bases fitting TRBD1. The CDR3 loop spans 18 amino acids. Germline lookup yields CDR1 SGHAT and CDR2 FQNNGV. V lost 2 bases, J lost 0 bases, and 12 bases stayed unmatched. In DNA form, the CDR3 reads TGTGCCAGCAGCTTAAGTCCAGGACAGGGTCGGAGCTCCTACGAGCAGTACTTC. Amino acids: CASSLSPGQGRSSYEQYF. Together with reference TRBV11-2 and TRBJ2-7, the CDR3 gives the full variable domain: EAGVAQSPRYKIIEKRQSVAFWCNPISGHATLYWYQQILGQGPKLLIQFQNNGVVDDSQLPKDRFSAERLKGVDSTLKIQPAKLEDSAVYLCASSLSPGQGRSSYEQYFGPGTRLTVT.

The genes are TRBV25-1 and TRBJ1-1, with 9 bases lining up with TRBD1. With V trimmed by 3 bases and J by 11 bases, 4 bases remained unmatched. CDR3 length equals 12 residues. Per germline, CDR1 MGHDK and CDR2 SYGVNS. The CDR3 DNA reads as TGTGCCAGCAGTGACCAGACAGGGGGGGCTTTCTTT. It is translated as CASSDQTGGAFF.